The 27 T cell receptor beta chains below come from one sample, sequenced in a study of blood T cells in healthy people across ages. Together with a sample-barcoded 5' primer, a J-beta primer mix was included in a second PCR lasting about 6 to 11 cycles. TCRdb fed the 5' RACE reads into MiXCR, producing one record per CDR3 protein. The repertoire holds roughly 500,000 distinct CDR3 sequences, with more than 20% as singletons. This same sample was also part of a study on T cells of mothers and their children.

The sequenced sample was blood. These receptor sequences come from a boy younger than 18 in good health.

This clonotype showed up just a few times. The chain recombines TRBV20-1 with TRBJ2-1; perhaps TRBD1 as D (5 bases). Between the trimmed V and J ends, which lost 8 bases and 5 bases, there was a span of 10 bases. This CDR3 is built from 11 residues. Germline V gene data show CDR1 as DFQATT and CDR2 as SNEGSKA (reference sequence). DNA for the CDR3: TGCAGTAGAGACAGAGACAATGAGCAGTTCTTC. It codes for CSRDRDNEQFF.

The chain recombines TRBV6-2 or TRBV6-3 with TRBJ1-5; 7 bases agree with TRBD1. V lost 0 bases, J lost 5 bases, and 7 bases stayed unmatched. CDR1 is MNHEY and CDR2 is SVGEGT in the germline V gene. This CDR3 contains 16 residues. CDR3 sequence: CASSYSSRGKYQPQHF. In nucleotides, the CDR3 is TGTGCCAGCAGTTACTCCAGCAGGGGGAAGTATCAGCCCCAGCATTTT.

This clonotype turned up a few times. V gene TRBV28 combines with J gene TRBJ2-7; TRBD2 agrees at 9 bases. Germline V gene data show CDR1 as MDHEN and CDR2 as SYDVKM. Trimming took 4 bases from V and 2 from J; bases not matched to a gene: 3. The CDR3 totals 14 residues. This CDR3 reads CASSWVAGAYEQYF. CDR3 coding DNA: TGTGCCAGCAGTTGGGTAGCGGGGGCCTACGAGCAGTACTTC.

This clonotype was counted between two and nine times. The J gene is TRBJ2-7, the V gene TRBV11-2; 9 bases line up with TRBD2. Per germline, CDR1 SGHAT and CDR2 FQNNGV. CDR3 length: 14 residues. With V trimmed by 8 bases and J by 2 bases, 7 bases remained unmatched. CDR3 amino acids: CASQGLAGPYEQYF. CDR3 sequence (DNA): TGTGCCAGCCAGGGCCTAGCGGGGCCCTACGAGCAGTACTTC.

This clonotype was detected a few times. The chain employs TRBV5-1 and TRBJ2-5, with 14 bases identical to TRBD2. The CDR3 runs to 16 residues. Germline CDR1 SGHRS, CDR2 YFSETQ. Unmatched junction bases numbered 8, after V lost 5 bases and J lost 5 bases. CDR3 nucleotide sequence: TGCGCCAGCAGACCCGGGACTAGCGGGAGTGTTGAGACCCAGTACTTC. It specifies CASRPGTSGSVETQYF.

This clonotype has more than one count but fewer than ten. CDR3: CASSTGTGASYEQYF. For the CDR3, the DNA is TGTGCCAGCAGCACCGGGACAGGGGCCTCCTACGAGCAGTACTTC. The chain uses TRBV28 and TRBJ2-7, with 10 nucleotides matching TRBD1. This CDR3 comprises 15 residues. With V trimmed by 6 bases and J by 0 bases, 5 bases remained unmatched. Per germline, CDR1 MDHEN and CDR2 SYDVKM.

This clonotype came up a few times. The rearrangement links TRBV20-1 to TRBJ2-7; 10 bases match TRBD2. The J segment lost 0 bases and the V segment lost 3 bases, leaving 8 bases of the junction unmatched. CDR3 length equals 16 residues. Looked up from germline, CDR1 is DFQATT and CDR2 is SNEGSKA (reference sequence). For the CDR3, the DNA is TGCAGTGCTAGGGTCCATCTAGCGGGGGTCTCCTACGAGCAGTACTTC. It yields the protein CSARVHLAGVSYEQYF.

This clonotype has more than one count but fewer than ten. This chain links TRBV5-1 with TRBJ2-1, with a tentative D call TRBD2 (6 bases). V was shortened by 2 bases and J by 2 bases, with 11 bases between the two germline ends. The CDR3 totals 15 residues. Germline CDR1 and CDR2: SGHRS and YFSETQ. The CDR3 protein is CASSLTGEPYNEQFF. The CDR3 region has the DNA TGCGCCAGCAGCTTAACGGGAGAACCCTACAATGAGCAGTTCTTC.

The rearrangement joins TRBV7-2 to TRBJ2-5, with a weak D call TRBD2 (5 bases). Trimming shortened V by 5 bases and J by 3 bases, and 13 bases separated the two germline ends. In germline, CDR1 is SGHTA, CDR2 FQGNSA. The CDR3 spans 14 residues. The CDR3 DNA reads TGTGCCAGCAGCGCTTTAAGCGGCGAAGAGACCCAGTACTTC. Its protein product is CASSALSGEETQYF.

This clonotype has at least ten counts. CDR3 protein: CSAGQGGGSYEQYF. CDR3 DNA sequence: TGCAGTGCTGGACAGGGAGGAGGCTCCTACGAGCAGTACTTC. This chain uses TRBV20-1 with TRBJ2-7, with 8 bases matching TRBD1. The CDR3 sequence is 14 residues long. Trimming at V came to 5 bases and at J to 0 bases, leaving 6 bases not matched to a gene. Germline V lookup: CDR1 DFQATT, CDR2 SNEGSKA (reference sequence).

The rearrangement links TRBV10-3 to TRBJ2-1; the D gene is possibly TRBD2 (6 bases). The CDR3 is 16 residues long. The V gene's germline CDR1 is ENHRY and CDR2 SYGVKD. The ends were cut back, 2 bases at V and 0 bases at J, with 11 bases in the middle. CDR3 nucleotide sequence: TGTGCCATCAGTGAGCTTAGCGGCAGCTCCTACAATGAGCAGTTCTTC. Its protein product is CAISELSGSSYNEQFF.

The J gene is TRBJ2-5, the V gene TRBV5-1, with TRBD1 matching over 8 bases. The V segment lost 3 bases and the J segment 5 bases; nucleotides outside the gene matches: 6. CDR1 and CDR2 from the germline V gene are SGHRS and YFSETQ. The CDR3 sequence is 14 residues long. The CDR3 loop reads CASSWDRPRETQYF. The CDR3 DNA sequence: TGCGCCAGCAGCTGGGACAGGCCCCGCGAGACCCAGTACTTC. Together with reference TRBV5-1 and TRBJ2-5, the CDR3 gives the full variable domain: KAGVTQTPRYLIKTRGQQVTLSCSPISGHRSVSWYQQTPGQGLQFLFEYFSETQRNKGNFPGRFSGRQFSNSRSEMNVSTLELGDSALYLCASSWDRPRETQYFGPGTRLLVL.

This clonotype occurred a few times. The rearrangement uses TRBV12-3 or TRBV12-4 and TRBJ2-6; TRBD2 matches at 10 bases. This CDR3 is 17 amino acids long. Trimming took 4 bases from V and 0 from J; bases not matched to a gene: 3. The chain's CDR3 is CASSYRTSGSGANVLTF. CDR3 bases: TGTGCCAGCAGTTACCGGACTAGCGGCTCTGGGGCCAACGTCCTGACTTTC.

This rearrangement joins TRBV10-3 to TRBJ2-1; D possibly corresponds to TRBD1 (6 bases). The CDR3 is made up of 16 amino acids. Trimming took 2 bases from V and 4 from J, leaving 15 bases between them. Germline assignment: CDR1 ENHRY and CDR2 SYGVKD. CDR3 nucleotides: TGTGCCATCAGTGAGGCCGGGACACCCTCTTACAATGAGCAGTTCTTC. Protein sequence: CAISEAGTPSYNEQFF.

This clonotype was found a few times. This sequence joins TRBV7-9 and TRBJ1-3, with D perhaps matching TRBD1 (6 bases). Trimming pared 4 bases from V and 0 bases from J, leaving 13 bases between. CDR1 SEHNR and CDR2 FQNEAQ come from the germline V gene (reference sequence). The CDR3 loop spans 16 amino acids. CDR3 bases: TGTGCCAGCAGCTCCAGGACAGATTACTCTGGAAACACCATATATTTT. Protein: CASSSRTDYSGNTIYF.

The genes are TRBV20-1 and TRBJ2-1, with TRBD2 matching over 10 bases. Trimming cost V 0 bases and J 0 bases; bases outside gene matches: 11. Germline V gene lookup returns CDR1 DFQATT and CDR2 SNEGSKA (reference sequence). This CDR3 comprises 19 residues. CDR3 residues: CSARDYSGRHYRSYNEQFF. DNA for the CDR3: TGCAGTGCTAGAGATTATAGCGGGAGGCATTACCGCTCCTACAATGAGCAGTTCTTC.

This clonotype has just a few counts. The chain links TRBV27 to TRBJ2-1, with D possibly TRBD2 on 5 matching bases. This CDR3 comprises 13 residues. Trimming removed 11 bases at V and 0 bases at J, with 11 bases between. The germline V gene has CDR1 MNHEY and CDR2 SMNVEV (reference sequence). DNA of the CDR3: TGTGCCGCCGGAGGCGGCTCCTACAATGAGCAGTTCTTC. Translating gives CAAGGGSYNEQFF.

The chain employs TRBV9 and TRBJ2-4; 7 bases map to TRBD1. J gave up 1 base and V 4 bases, and 5 bases lay outside the gene matches. Germline V lookup: CDR1 SGDLS, CDR2 YYNGEE. The CDR3 sequence is 15 residues long. The CDR3 spells CASSRMGQAKNIQYF. The CDR3 bases are TGTGCCAGCAGCCGAATGGGACAGGCCAAAAACATTCAGTACTTC.

This clonotype was observed a handful of times. The rearrangement uses TRBV28 and TRBJ2-5; D is unclear. With the DNA end fitting TRBJ2-7 better, the J assignment may be wrong. CDR1 is MDHEN, CDR2 SYDVKM, per germline. The CDR3 length is 14 residues. The CDR3 sequence is CASSLGQASYEQYF. CDR3 in DNA: TGTGCCAGCAGTTTAGGGCAAGCGAGCTACGAGCAGTACTTC.

There are a few counts of this clonotype. This chain joins TRBV6-1 and TRBJ2-7; tentatively, D is TRBD1 (6 bases). The germline gives CDR1 MNHNS, CDR2 SASEGT. V was pared by 9 bases and J by 4 bases, with 25 bases between. The length of the CDR3 is 16 residues. The CDR3 DNA reads as TGTGCCAGTAGGACCGAACCACAGGGAGTTAGGTACGAGCAGTACTTC. Residues: CASRTEPQGVRYEQYF.

Comments on this clonotype: Because the CDR3 is missing its conserved closing phenylalanine or tryptophan, this is likely a read error. It is unclear where the CDR3 begins or ends on the DNA, so no DNA is shown, and the CDR3 is as TCRdb lists it. CDR3 protein: CASTRRGLTDVQYS. The genes are TRBV12-3 or TRBV12-4 and TRBJ2-3; the table calls TRBD2, which could not be checked here. Inclusive of both ends, the CDR3 amounts to 14 amino acids.

The chain carries TRBV5-1 and TRBJ2-3; 9 nucleotides align to TRBD1. There are 15 residues in the CDR3. With V trimmed by 3 bases and J by 6 bases, 8 bases remained unmatched. Germline CDR1 reads SGHRS; CDR2 reads YFSETQ. The CDR3, as DNA: TGCGCCAGCAGCTACCACAGGGGGCGAACCGATACGCAGTATTTT. Its protein product is CASSYHRGRTDTQYF.

The chain links TRBV10-3 to TRBJ2-1, with TRBD2 matching over 7 bases. CDR1 and CDR2 from the germline V gene are ENHRY and SYGVKD. With V trimmed by 11 bases and J by 9 bases, 16 bases remained unmatched. This CDR3 has 14 residues. The DNA of the CDR3 is TGTGCCCTCCGGCAAGGCGGGAGTGGAGGTGAGCAGTTCTTC. Its translation: CALRQGGSGGEQFF.

A remark on this clonotype: This sequence may be a read error, since a much larger clone differs from it by one base. The chain combines TRBV12-3 or TRBV12-4 with TRBJ1-2, with 8 bases lining up with TRBD1. The CDR3 contains 12 residues. This CDR3 reads CVSRTGSGGYTF. The DNA for the CDR3 is TGTGTCAGCCGGACAGGGTCGGGTGGCTACACCTTC.

This clonotype was counted a few times. The chain has TRBV7-8 and TRBJ1-5; TRBD1 is a possible D gene (6 bases). This CDR3 has 15 residues. Looked up from germline, CDR1 is SGHVS and CDR2 is FQNEAQ. Trimming removed 0 bases from V and 7 bases from J, with 13 bases in between. The CDR3 DNA sequence: TGTGCCAGCAGCTTAGCTGGAGGGGGGTTCCAGCCCCAGCATTTT. This sequence encodes CASSLAGGGFQPQHF.

This clonotype has just a few counts. The CDR3 DNA is TGTGCCAGCAGGGACAGGGAACCCTCCTACAATGAGCAGTTCTTC. Translation gives CASRDREPSYNEQFF. The chain has TRBV6-1 and TRBJ2-1, with TRBD1 matching 8 bases. There are 15 residues in the CDR3. The V gene end was trimmed by 6 bases and the J gene end by 0 bases; junction bases not matched to a gene: 4. Germline CDR1 and CDR2: MNHNS and SASEGT.

A few counts support this clonotype. The J gene is TRBJ2-7, the V gene TRBV7-2; 7 bases agree with TRBD2. The trim removed 6 bases at V and 4 bases at J, leaving 9 bases unmatched. The CDR3 is 14 amino acids. Germline CDR1 is SGHTA and CDR2 is FQGNSA. The CDR3, as DNA: TGTGCCAGCAGGGAAGCTAGCGGCCAGTACGAGCAGTACTTC. It is translated as CASREASGQYEQYF. Complete variable domain (other parts from reference TRBV7-2 and TRBJ2-7): GAGVSQSPSNKVTEKGKDVELRCDPISGHTALYWYRQSLGQGLEFLIYFQGNSAPDKSGLPSDRFSAERTGGSVSTLTIQRTQQEDSAVYLCASREASGQYEQYFGPGTRLTVT.